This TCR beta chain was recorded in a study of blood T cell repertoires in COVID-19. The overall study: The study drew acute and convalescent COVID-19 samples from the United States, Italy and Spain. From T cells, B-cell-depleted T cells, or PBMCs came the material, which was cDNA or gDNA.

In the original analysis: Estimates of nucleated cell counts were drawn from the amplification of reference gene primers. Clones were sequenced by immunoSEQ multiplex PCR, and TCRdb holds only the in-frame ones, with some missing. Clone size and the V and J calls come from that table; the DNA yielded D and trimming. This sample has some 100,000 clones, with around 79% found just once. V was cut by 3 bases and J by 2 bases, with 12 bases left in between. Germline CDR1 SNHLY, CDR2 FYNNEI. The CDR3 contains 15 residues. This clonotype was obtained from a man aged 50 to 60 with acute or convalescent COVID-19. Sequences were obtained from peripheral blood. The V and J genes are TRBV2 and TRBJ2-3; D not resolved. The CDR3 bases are TGTGCCAGCAGTGAGCGGCGACTTGACACAGATACGCAGTATTTT. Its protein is CASSERRLDTDTQYF.